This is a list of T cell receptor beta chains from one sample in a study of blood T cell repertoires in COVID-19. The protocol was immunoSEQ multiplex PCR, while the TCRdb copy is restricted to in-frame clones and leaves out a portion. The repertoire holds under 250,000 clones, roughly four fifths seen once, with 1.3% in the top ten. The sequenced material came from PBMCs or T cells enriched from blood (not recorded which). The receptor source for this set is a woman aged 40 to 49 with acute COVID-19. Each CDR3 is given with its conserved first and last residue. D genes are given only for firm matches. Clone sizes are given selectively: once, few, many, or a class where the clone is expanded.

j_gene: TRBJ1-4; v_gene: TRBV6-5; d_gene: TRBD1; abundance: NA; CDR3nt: TGTGCCAGCAGTTACCGGGACAGGTCTAATGAAAAACTGTTTTTT; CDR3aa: CASSYRDRSNEKLFF
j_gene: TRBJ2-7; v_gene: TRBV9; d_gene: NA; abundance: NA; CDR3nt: TGTGCCAGCAGCGTAGTGGCGGGGTCGGGGGACGAGCAGTACTTC; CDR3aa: CASSVVAGSGDEQYF
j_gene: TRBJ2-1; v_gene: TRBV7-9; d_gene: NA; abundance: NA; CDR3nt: TGTGCCAGCAGCCCTCCCTCCCGGAATGAGCAGTTCTTC; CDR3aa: CASSPPSRNEQFF
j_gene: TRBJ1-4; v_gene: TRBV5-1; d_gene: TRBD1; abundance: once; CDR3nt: TGCGCCAGCAGCGGACAGGGCGGAACTAATGAAAAACTGTTTTTT; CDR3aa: CASSGQGGTNEKLFF
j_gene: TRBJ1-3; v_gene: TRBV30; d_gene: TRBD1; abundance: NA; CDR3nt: TGTGCCTGGAGAAGACAGGGCTCTGGAAACACCATATATTTT; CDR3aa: CAWRRQGSGNTIYF
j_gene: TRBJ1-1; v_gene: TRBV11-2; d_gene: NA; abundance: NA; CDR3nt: TGTGCCAGCAGCTTAAACCAGCGGGGCAATGGTGAAGCTTTCTTT; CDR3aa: CASSLNQRGNGEAFF
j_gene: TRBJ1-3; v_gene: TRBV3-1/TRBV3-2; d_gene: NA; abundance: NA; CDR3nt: TGTGCCAGCAGCCAAGAGGTTTGGCTGTCTGGAAACACCATATATTTT; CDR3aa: CASSQEVWLSGNTIYF
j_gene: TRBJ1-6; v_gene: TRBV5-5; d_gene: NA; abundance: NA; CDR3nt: TGTGCCAGCAGCCCAGGACAGAATTCACCCCTCCACTTT; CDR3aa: CASSPGQNSPLHF
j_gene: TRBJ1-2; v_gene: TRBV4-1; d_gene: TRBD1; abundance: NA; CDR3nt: TGCGCCAGCAGCCCTTTTGAGGACAGGTTCTATGGCTACACCTTC; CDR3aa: CASSPFEDRFYGYTF
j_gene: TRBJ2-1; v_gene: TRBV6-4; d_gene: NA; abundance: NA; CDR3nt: TGTGCCAGCAGTGACGGACTATACAATGAGCAGTTCTTC; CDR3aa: CASSDGLYNEQFF
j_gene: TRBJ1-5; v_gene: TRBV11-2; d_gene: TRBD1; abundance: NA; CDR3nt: TGTGCCAGCAGCTCGACAGGGGCGGGCAATCAGCCCCAGCATTTT; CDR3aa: CASSSTGAGNQPQHF
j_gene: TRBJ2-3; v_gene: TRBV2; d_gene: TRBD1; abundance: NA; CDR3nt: TGTGCCAGCAGTGAATTGGGGACAGGGGGCTCCTATACGCAGTATTTT; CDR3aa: CASSELGTGGSYTQYF
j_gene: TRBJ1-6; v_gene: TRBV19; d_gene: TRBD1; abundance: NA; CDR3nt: TGTGCCAGTAGATCGATCGACAGGGGGCTTAGTTCACCCCTCCACTTT; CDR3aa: CASRSIDRGLSSPLHF
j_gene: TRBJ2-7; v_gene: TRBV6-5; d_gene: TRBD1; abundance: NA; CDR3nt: TGTGCCAGCAGGAGTGGACAGGCCGACTACGAGCAGTACTTC; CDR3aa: CASRSGQADYEQYF
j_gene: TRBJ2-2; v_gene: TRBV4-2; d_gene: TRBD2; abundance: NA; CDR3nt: TGTGCCAGCAGCCAAGATGGTAAACGAGCGGGGGGAAACACCGGGGAGCTGTTTTTT; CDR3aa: CASSQDGKRAGGNTGELFF
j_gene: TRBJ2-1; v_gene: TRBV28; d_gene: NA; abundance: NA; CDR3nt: TGTGCCAGCAGTCCCGTTGGAGCGGAGACCTACAATGAGCAGTTCTTC; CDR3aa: CASSPVGAETYNEQFF
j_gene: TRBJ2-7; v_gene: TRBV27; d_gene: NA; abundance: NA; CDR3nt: TGTGCCAGCAGAAGGGAAGGACAGATCTACGAGCAGTACTTC; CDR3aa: CASRREGQIYEQYF
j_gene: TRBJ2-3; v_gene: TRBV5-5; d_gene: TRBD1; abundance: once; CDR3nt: TGTGCCAGCAGCAGACAGGGAATGGATACGCAGTATTTT; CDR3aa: CASSRQGMDTQYF
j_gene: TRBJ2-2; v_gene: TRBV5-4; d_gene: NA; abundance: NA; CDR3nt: TGTGCCAGCAGCCCTCCTTGGCTTGGCCCGAACACCGGGGAGCTGTTTTTT; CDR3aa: CASSPPWLGPNTGELFF
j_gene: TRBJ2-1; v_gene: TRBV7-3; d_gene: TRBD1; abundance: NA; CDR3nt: TGTGCCAGCAGCCCAGGGGGCGCGGTGTTCTTC; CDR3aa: CASSPGGAVFF
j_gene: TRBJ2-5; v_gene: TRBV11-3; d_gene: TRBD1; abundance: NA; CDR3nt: TGTGCCAGCAGCTCGACCCGGACAGGGAGAGAGACCCAGTACTTC; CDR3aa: CASSSTRTGRETQYF
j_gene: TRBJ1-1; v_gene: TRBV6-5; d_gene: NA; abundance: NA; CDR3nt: TGTGCCAGCCCTCCCCCGGGAAGGCAAAACACTGAAGCTTTCTTT; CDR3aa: CASPPPGRQNTEAFF
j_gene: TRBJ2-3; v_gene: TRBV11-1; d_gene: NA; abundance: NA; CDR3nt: TGTGCCAGCAGCTCCGGACTGGGGGGAGATACGCAGTATTTT; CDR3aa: CASSSGLGGDTQYF
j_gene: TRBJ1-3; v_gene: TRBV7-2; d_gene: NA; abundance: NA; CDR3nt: TGTGCCAGCAGCTTGAACAGGGCCTCTGGAAACACCATATATTTT; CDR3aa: CASSLNRASGNTIYF
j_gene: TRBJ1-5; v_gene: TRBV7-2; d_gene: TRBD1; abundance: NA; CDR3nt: TGTGCCAGCAGCTTGGGACAGGGGATATCAGGACAGCCCCAGCATTTT; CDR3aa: CASSLGQGISGQPQHF
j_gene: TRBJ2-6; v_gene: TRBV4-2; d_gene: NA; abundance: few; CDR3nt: TGTGCCAGCAGCCAAGTTCCCGTGCAGGGGGGAGCTGGGGCCAACGTCCTGACTTTC; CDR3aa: CASSQVPVQGGAGANVLTF